This T cell receptor beta chain was profiled in a study of T cells in Graves' hyperthyroidism and ophthalmopathy. Study-wide results and limits: Model predictions of ophthalmopathy came a median around 6.5 months before onset.

V lost 3 bases and J 5 bases, leaving 13 bases between the germline ends. The CDR3 is 14 residues long. Looked up from germline, CDR1 is SEHNR and CDR2 is FQNEAQ (reference sequence). Notes on this clonotype: What it recognizes is unknown.

Hyperthyroidism had been newly diagnosed in patients aged 18 to 65, and its duration was under 2 months. The PBMCs had their origin in more than 9.5 ml of fresh peripheral blood. TCR beta CDR3 sequences were amplified from RNA transcripts. The primer set for the first-round RT-PCR of the TCR CDR3 was HTBI. TCRdb called the multiplex PCR reads again in MiXCR, with one record for every CDR3 protein. The profile shows hundreds of thousands of distinct CDR3 sequences, around 20% of them singletons. The chain recombines TRBV7-9 with TRBJ1-2, with D uncertain. This receptor was taken from a woman aged 45-59 years with Graves' hyperthyroidism that later progressed to Graves' ophthalmopathy. Sequencing used blood. The CDR3 DNA reads TGTGCCAGCAGCTTGGGCAGCTCCGAGTATGGCTACACCTTC. Protein: CASSLGSSEYGYTF.